The sequence of this T cell receptor beta chain was determined in a study of Ad26.COV2.S vaccination and SARS-CoV-2 variants. Measured with immunoSEQ multiplex PCR; TCRdb has only the in-frame clones, and not every one. The sample includes some 300,000 clones, roughly 80% of them seen just once. CDR1 and CDR2 (germline): MDHEN, SYDVKM. The germline V and J ends were trimmed by 3 bases and 4 bases, with 16 bases remaining between them. This CDR3 comprises 16 residues. Treatment in this sample: some 20 received Ad26.COV2.S at low or high dose, single or two shots; roughly five received placebo; per-sample allocation not given. Day 63 after the first vaccine or placebo injection was the time point for sampling. It was an adult aged 18-55 years in Boston who was the donor.

This TCR was recovered from a person between 18 and 59 years old who received the Ad26.COV2.S COVID-19 vaccine or a placebo. The source was peripheral blood, collected in a trial of Ad26.COV2.S vaccine versus placebo. The rearrangement uses TRBV28 and TRBJ1-5; D possibly corresponds to TRBD1 (6 bases). CDR3 nucleotide sequence: TGTGCCAGCAGTTTCCGAAGGCCTACAGGGAATCAGCCCCAGCATTTT. Protein: CASSFRRPTGNQPQHF. Full variable domain (rest looked up from reference TRBV28 and TRBJ1-5): DVKVTQSSRYLVKRTGEKVFLECVQDMDHENMFWYRQDPGLGLRLIYFSYDVKMKEKGDIPEGYSVSREKKERFSLILESASTNQTSMYLCASSFRRPTGNQPQHFGDGTRLSIL.